The TCR beta chain under discussion was sequenced for a study of blood T cell repertoires in COVID-19. Whole-study context: Sample material is recorded as cDNA or gDNA derived from T cells, B-cell-depleted T cells, or PBMCs.

Germline values: CDR1 KGHDR, CDR2 SFDVKD. Trimming took 4 bases from V and 6 from J; bases not matched to a gene: 10. The CDR3 loop spans 17 amino acids. Clones were read by immunoSEQ multiplex PCR, and TCRdb kept only the in-frame ones, dropping some. Of about 190,000 clones listed, around 83% are singletons. The receptor was derived from a woman in her twenties or thirties who had been exposed to COVID-19. The J gene is TRBJ2-3, the V gene TRBV24-1, with 12 bases that match TRBD2. The sample was PBMCs or T cells enriched from blood (not recorded which). The CDR3 is CATSESRGLAGWDTQYF. DNA for the CDR3: TGTGCCACCAGTGAGTCGCGCGGACTAGCGGGGTGGGATACGCAGTATTTT.